These 24 T cell receptor beta chains share one sample of origin, sequenced in a study of blood T cell repertoires in COVID-19. Some clones are missing from TCRdb's copy, which holds only in-frame ones; the method was immunoSEQ multiplex PCR. The table records about 380,000 clones, roughly 84% of them present only once. Sequencing was carried out using PBMCs or T cells enriched from blood (not recorded which). The receptors derive from a young woman who had recovered from COVID-19.

The V gene is TRBV7-2, the J gene TRBJ2-1, with 8 nucleotides matching TRBD2. Per the germline V gene, CDR1 is SGHTA and CDR2 is FQGNSA. V was pared by 5 bases and J by 5 bases, with 8 bases of the junction left unmatched. This CDR3 is 15 amino acids long. This CDR3 is CASSPASGPNNEQFF. In nucleotides, the CDR3 is TGTGCCAGCAGCCCCGCTAGCGGGCCAAACAATGAGCAGTTCTTC. The whole variable domain, remainder taken from reference TRBV7-2 and TRBJ2-1, is GAGVSQSPSNKVTEKGKDVELRCDPISGHTALYWYRQSLGQGLEFLIYFQGNSAPDKSGLPSDRFSAERTGGSVSTLTIQRTQQEDSAVYLCASSPASGPNNEQFFGPGTRLTVL.

V is TRBV7-9 and J is TRBJ2-2; tentative D call: TRBD2 (5 bases). The CDR3 is made up of 15 amino acids. The V end was cut by 4 bases, the J end by 1 base, with 10 bases between. CDR1 SEHNR and CDR2 FQNEAQ come from the germline V gene (reference sequence). CDR3 nucleotide sequence: TGTGCCAGCAGCTCCGTACTAGGGAACACCGGGGAGCTGTTTTTT. Translated: CASSSVLGNTGELFF.

J is TRBJ1-5 and V is TRBV7-6; weak D call: TRBD1 (6 bases). The CDR3 is 14 residues long. The germline V gene has CDR1 SGHVS and CDR2 FNYEAQ. Trimming took 5 bases from V and 5 from J, leaving 13 bases between them. CDR3: CASSQTGQDQPQHF. DNA of the CDR3: TGTGCCAGCAGCCAGACAGGTCAGGATCAGCCCCAGCATTTT.

The V gene is TRBV28, the J gene TRBJ2-1; 9 bases match TRBD2. After removal of 5 bases from V and 7 bases from J, the junction contained 9 bases not matched to a gene. The CDR3 runs to 15 residues. Germline-derived CDR1 and CDR2 are MDHEN and SYDVKM. The CDR3 spells CASSVAGGPLNEQFF. Written as DNA, the CDR3 is TGTGCCAGCAGTGTCGCGGGAGGGCCTTTGAATGAGCAGTTCTTC.

This clone was seen a single time. This sequence joins TRBV7-7 and TRBJ2-5; possible D gene TRBD2, 5 bases. This CDR3 is 12 amino acids long. Looked up from germline, CDR1 is SSHAT and CDR2 is FNYEAQ (reference sequence). The CDR3 is CASAGRVETQYF. The CDR3 DNA sequence: TGTGCTAGCGCGGGTCGCGTGGAGACCCAGTACTTC. The full variable domain, with the rest looked up from reference TRBV7-7 and TRBJ2-5, is GAGVSQSPRYKVTKRGQDVTLRCDPISSHATLYWYQQALGQGPEFLTYFNYEAQPDKSGLPSDRFSAERPEGSISTLTIQRTEQRDSAMYRCASAGRVETQYFGPGTRLLVL.

Remarks on this clone: This same CDR3 is encoded by further DNA sequences in the sample. The chain recombines TRBV3-1 (or the pseudogene TRBV3-2) with TRBJ2-6; D gene unclear. CDR1 and CDR2 from the germline V gene are LGHDT and YNNKEL (reference sequence). The ends were cut back, 4 bases at V and 3 bases at J, with 4 bases in the middle. CDR3 length: 13 amino acids. CDR3 in DNA: TGTGCCAGCAGCCCTAGTGGGGCCAACGTCCTGACTTTC. It is translated as CASSPSGANVLTF.

This clone was picked up a small number of times. This sequence joins TRBV9 and TRBJ1-1; TRBD1 aligns across 12 bases. V shed 3 bases, J shed 6 bases, and the junction held 6 bases outside the gene matches. Germline V gives CDR1 SGDLS, CDR2 YYNGEE. The CDR3 length is 15 residues. The CDR3 protein is CASSGPGTGGPEAFF. The DNA for the CDR3 is TGTGCCAGCAGCGGACCCGGGACAGGGGGCCCTGAAGCTTTCTTT.

CDR3 amino acids: CASSLDWASGELFF. CDR3 coding DNA: TGCGCCAGCAGCTTGGACTGGGCGAGTGGGGAGCTGTTTTTT. The V and J genes are TRBV5-1 and TRBJ2-2, with D unclear. The CDR3 contains 14 residues. The germline gives CDR1 SGHRS, CDR2 YFSETQ. Trimming left V 0 bases short and J 8 bases short, with 11 bases between.

V is TRBV5-1 and J is TRBJ2-3; 8 bases agree with TRBD2. CDR1 and CDR2 (germline): SGHRS, YFSETQ. Trimming took 0 bases from V and 4 from J; bases not matched to a gene: 4. The CDR3 contains 15 residues. The CDR3 region has the DNA TGCGCCAGCAGCTTGGTCGGGAGGGCCTCAGATACGCAGTATTTT. Translation gives CASSLVGRASDTQYF.

This sequence joins TRBV7-2 and TRBJ1-5; TRBD1 is a possible D gene (5 bases). The germline V gene has CDR1 SGHTA and CDR2 FQGNSA. V gave up 1 base and J gave up 3 bases, with 10 bases separating them. The CDR3 covers 15 residues. The CDR3 nucleotides are TGTGCCAGCAGCTTAGTACAGGAATTCAATCAGCCCCAGCATTTT. It specifies CASSLVQEFNQPQHF.

V is TRBV9 and J is TRBJ2-7; the match to TRBD1 covers 10 bases. V dropped 4 bases and J dropped 6; count of bases not matched to a gene: 4. Germline CDR1 reads SGDLS; CDR2 reads YYNGEE. The CDR3 covers 13 residues. The DNA for the CDR3 is TGTGCCAGCAGCCTCCGGACAGGGGGCGAGCAGTACTTC. Protein: CASSLRTGGEQYF.

This clone was recorded a few times. This chain links TRBV27 with TRBJ2-3; weak D call: TRBD2 (6 bases). Germline values: CDR1 MNHEY, CDR2 SMNVEV (reference sequence). CDR3 length: 14 amino acids. Trimming removed 6 bases at V and 4 bases at J, with 14 bases between. CDR3 nucleotides: TGTGCCAGCAGAAGGCGGGGAGAGGCAGATACGCAGTATTTT. Protein sequence: CASRRRGEADTQYF.

The chain links TRBV27 to TRBJ2-2; TRBD2 matches 9 bases. Germline CDR1 reads MNHEY; CDR2 reads SMNVEV (reference sequence). The CDR3 extends over 17 amino acids. V lost 3 bases, J lost 0 bases, and 5 bases stayed unmatched. CDR3: CASSFLAGIANTGELFF. Written as DNA, the CDR3 is TGTGCCAGCAGTTTCCTAGCGGGGATCGCGAACACCGGGGAGCTGTTTTTT.

The chain uses TRBV6-4 and TRBJ2-3; 9 nucleotides match TRBD2. Germline-derived CDR1 and CDR2 are MRHNA and SNTAGT. CDR3 length: 15 amino acids. The trim removed 5 bases at V and 2 bases at J, leaving 5 bases unmatched. CDR3 protein: CASSRREGATDTQYF. For the CDR3, the DNA is TGTGCCAGCAGTAGGCGGGAGGGGGCCACAGATACGCAGTATTTT.

The gene calls are TRBV27 and TRBJ1-1, with 7 bases lining up with TRBD1. V shed 7 bases, J shed 1 base, and the junction held 12 bases outside the gene matches. This CDR3 contains 16 residues. The germline V gene has CDR1 MNHEY and CDR2 SMNVEV (reference sequence). The CDR3 DNA follows: TGTGCCAGCAAGGGGGTCGGCGGGGACAGGAACACTGAAGCTTTCTTT. Its translation: CASKGVGGDRNTEAFF.

The chain carries TRBV29-1 and TRBJ2-5; D not certain. Deletions cut 1 base from V and 5 bases from J, with 17 bases between. From germline, CDR1 is SQVTM and CDR2 ANQGSEA. The CDR3 covers 15 residues. CDR3 bases: TGCAGCGTTGAAGGGGCCGGTACCGATCGGGAGACCCAGTACTTC. The encoded protein is CSVEGAGTDRETQYF.

Concerning this clone: The sample contains more than one DNA sequence encoding this CDR3. The rearrangement joins TRBV6-1 to TRBJ1-4; D is possibly TRBD1 (5 bases). The CDR3 is 15 residues long. In germline, CDR1 is MNHNS, CDR2 SASEGT. V lost 0 bases and J lost 7, with 12 bases in between. The CDR3 sequence: CASSEARGGVEKLFF. The DNA for the CDR3 is TGTGCCAGCAGTGAAGCTCGTGGGGGGGTTGAAAAACTGTTTTTT.

In this sample, this clone turned up a few times. The chain couples TRBV28 to TRBJ1-2; TRBD1 matches 8 bases. J gave up 4 bases and V 3 bases, and 7 bases lay outside the gene matches. There are 15 residues in the CDR3. CDR1 and CDR2 from the germline V gene are MDHEN and SYDVKM. The CDR3 bases are TGTGCCAGCAGTTTGGGCAGGGGGCCTGTCTATGGCTACACCTTC. Its protein product is CASSLGRGPVYGYTF.

V gene TRBV29-1 combines with J gene TRBJ2-3, with 8 bases lining up with TRBD1. The CDR3 runs to 14 residues. Germline assignment: CDR1 SQVTM and CDR2 ANQGSEA. The junction had 11 bases not matched to a gene; V was cut back by 6 bases and J by 6 bases. The CDR3 bases are TGCAGCGTCGCCTACAGGGGGGTCATGGATACGCAGTATTTT. Protein: CSVAYRGVMDTQYF.

J is TRBJ2-7 and V is TRBV4-1, with 8 bases fitting TRBD2. There are 16 residues in the CDR3. With 0 bases clipped from V and 3 bases from J, the junction kept 7 bases outside the gene matches. Germline loops: CDR1 MGHRA, CDR2 YSYEKL. The CDR3: CASSQDAERGFYEQYF. The CDR3 DNA is TGCGCCAGCAGCCAAGATGCGGAGCGGGGGTTCTACGAGCAGTACTTC.

This chain uses TRBV12-3 or TRBV12-4 with TRBJ1-2; 7 bases map to TRBD1. This CDR3 has 13 residues. The V and J ends lost 8 bases and 4 bases, in that order; junction bases with no gene match: 7. The CDR3 DNA follows: TGTGCCAGCTGGGACAGCGGAACCTATGGCTACACCTTC. This encodes CASWDSGTYGYTF.

The CDR3 DNA reads as TGTGCCAGCTCACAACAGATGAACACTGAAGCTTTCTTT. Amino acids: CASSQQMNTEAFF. The chain links TRBV18 to TRBJ1-1; D unclear. Per germline, CDR1 KGHSH and CDR2 LQKENI. This CDR3 contains 13 residues. V was trimmed by 4 bases and J by 0 bases, leaving 6 bases between them.

The V call is TRBV5-1, the J call TRBJ2-5, with 8 bases that match TRBD1. This CDR3 is built from 15 residues. Losses at the gene ends were 0 bases for V and 4 bases for J; bases not matched to a gene: 5. Germline V gene sequence: CDR1 SGHRS, CDR2 YFSETQ. This chain's CDR3 is CASSLAPGGSETQYF. The DNA of the CDR3 is TGCGCCAGCAGCTTGGCCCCAGGGGGCTCAGAGACCCAGTACTTC.

The chain links TRBV7-3 to TRBJ2-1; D may be TRBD1 (6 bases). CDR1 is SGHTA, CDR2 FQGTGA, per germline. V lost 2 bases to trimming and J lost 4 bases, with 18 bases between them. The CDR3 runs 17 residues. CDR3 sequence (DNA): TGTGCCAGCAGCTTAGACGCAGGGGCCCACCTGTACAATGAGCAGTTCTTC. It specifies CASSLDAGAHLYNEQFF.